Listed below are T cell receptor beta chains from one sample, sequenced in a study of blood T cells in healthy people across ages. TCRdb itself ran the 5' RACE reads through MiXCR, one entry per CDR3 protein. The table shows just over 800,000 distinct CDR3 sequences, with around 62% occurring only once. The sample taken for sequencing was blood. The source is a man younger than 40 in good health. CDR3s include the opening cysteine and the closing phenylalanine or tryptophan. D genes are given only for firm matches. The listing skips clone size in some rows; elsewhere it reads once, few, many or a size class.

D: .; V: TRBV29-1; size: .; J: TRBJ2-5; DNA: TGCAGCGTTATGGGCGGGCCCCAGGGTAGGACCCAGTACTTC; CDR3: CSVMGGPQGRTQYF
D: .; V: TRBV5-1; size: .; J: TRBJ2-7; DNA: TGCGCCAGCAGCCGCACGCCGACCGGTGCCAACTACGAGCAGTACTTC; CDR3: CASSRTPTGANYEQYF
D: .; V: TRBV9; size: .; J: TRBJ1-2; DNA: TGTGCCAGCAGCAGAGGGGGGCTTGACTATGGCTACACCTTC; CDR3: CASSRGGLDYGYTF
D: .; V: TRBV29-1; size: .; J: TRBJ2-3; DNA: TGCAGCCCTCAGGTTGCGGTCACAGATACGCAGTATTTT; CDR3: CSPQVAVTDTQYF
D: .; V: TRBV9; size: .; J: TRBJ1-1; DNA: TGTGCCAGCAGCGTAGGCGGGGGGTTCGGCAACACTGAAGCTTTCTTT; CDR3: CASSVGGGFGNTEAFF
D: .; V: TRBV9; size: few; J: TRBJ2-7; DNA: TGTGCCAGCAGCGCGGCGGGCCACGGGTACGAGCAGTACTTC; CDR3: CASSAAGHGYEQYF
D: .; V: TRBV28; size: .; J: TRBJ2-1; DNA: TGTGCCAGCAGTCAGCGCCACAATGAGCAGTTCTTC; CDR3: CASSQRHNEQFF
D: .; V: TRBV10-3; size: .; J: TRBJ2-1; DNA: TGTGCCATCAGTGAGACGCCCTACAATGAGCAGTTCTTC; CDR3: CAISETPYNEQFF
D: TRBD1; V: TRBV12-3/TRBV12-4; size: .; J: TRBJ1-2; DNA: TGTGCCAGCAGTTTGACAGGGGAGGATGGCTACACCTTC; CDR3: CASSLTGEDGYTF
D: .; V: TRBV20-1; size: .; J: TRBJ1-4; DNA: TGCAGTGCTAGACCCAGGGAAGGTGCGGGACTGTTTTTT; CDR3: CSARPREGAGLFF
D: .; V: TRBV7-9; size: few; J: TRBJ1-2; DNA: TGTGCCAGCAGCCCAGGCAGCGGCTACACCTTC; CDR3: CASSPGSGYTF
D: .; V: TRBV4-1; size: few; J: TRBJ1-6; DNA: TGCGCCAGCAGCCAAGATTCGGTGATACAAGGGAATTCACCCCTCCACTTT; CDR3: CASSQDSVIQGNSPLHF
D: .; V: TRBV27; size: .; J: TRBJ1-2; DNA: TGTGCCAGCAGTTGGAGGGGTTACGGCTACACCTTC; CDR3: CASSWRGYGYTF
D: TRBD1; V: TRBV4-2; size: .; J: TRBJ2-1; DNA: TGTGCCAGCAGCCAACCAGGACAGGGGCGGGAGCAGTTCTTC; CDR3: CASSQPGQGREQFF
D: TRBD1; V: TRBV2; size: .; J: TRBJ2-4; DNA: TGTGCCAGCAAATCTGGGACAGGGGACGAAAACATTCAGTACTTC; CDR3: CASKSGTGDENIQYF
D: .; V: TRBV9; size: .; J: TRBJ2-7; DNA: TGTGCCAGCTCCCAGGGGGGGGAATACTCCTACGAGCAGTACTTC; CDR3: CASSQGGEYSYEQYF
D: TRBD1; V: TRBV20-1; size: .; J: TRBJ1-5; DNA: TGCAGTGCAAATCCGGGACAGTCTCAGCCCCAGCATTTT; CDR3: CSANPGQSQPQHF
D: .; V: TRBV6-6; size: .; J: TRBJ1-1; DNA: TGTGCCAGCAGTTGGGAACCCCACGTCCAGAACACTGAAGCTTTCTTT; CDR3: CASSWEPHVQNTEAFF
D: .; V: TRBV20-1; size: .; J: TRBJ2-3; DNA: TGCAGTGCCCCGTTTGTGGGGGCAACAGATACGCAGTATTTT; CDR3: CSAPFVGATDTQYF
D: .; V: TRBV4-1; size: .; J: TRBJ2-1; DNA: TGCGCCAGCAGCCCTGGGGCGGCGTCCAATGAGCAGTTCTTC; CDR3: CASSPGAASNEQFF
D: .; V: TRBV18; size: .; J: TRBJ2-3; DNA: TGTGCCAGCTCACCACCGGTTGCAGATACGCAGTATTTT; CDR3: CASSPPVADTQYF
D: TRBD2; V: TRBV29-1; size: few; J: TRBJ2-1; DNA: TGCAGCGTTGAGTCAGCGGGGGGATTCCCAAATGAGCAGTTCTTC; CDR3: CSVESAGGFPNEQFF
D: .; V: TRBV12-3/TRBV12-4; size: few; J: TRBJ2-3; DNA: TGTGCCAGCAGTCCTCCGGGATCAAGGGGTACAGATACGCAGTATTTT; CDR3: CASSPPGSRGTDTQYF
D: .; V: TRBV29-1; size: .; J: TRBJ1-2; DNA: TGCAGCGTCGAGGACATACTCGCGAACTATGGCTACACCTTC; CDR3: CSVEDILANYGYTF
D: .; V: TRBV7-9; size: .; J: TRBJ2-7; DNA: TGTGCCAGCAGCTTTAACCACAATGAGCAGTACTTC; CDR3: CASSFNHNEQYF
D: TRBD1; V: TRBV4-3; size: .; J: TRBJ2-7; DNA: TGCGCCAGCAGCCACTATCAGGGACAGGGCTACGAGCAGTACTTC; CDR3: CASSHYQGQGYEQYF
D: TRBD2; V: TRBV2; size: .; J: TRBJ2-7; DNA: TGTGCCAGCACTCACGGGGGGGCGGTGTACGAGCAGTACTTC; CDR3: CASTHGGAVYEQYF
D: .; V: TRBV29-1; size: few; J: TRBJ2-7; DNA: TGCAGCGGCGGAGAGAACTACGAGCAGTACTTC; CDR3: CSGGENYEQYF
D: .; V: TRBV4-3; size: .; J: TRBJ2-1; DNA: TGCGCCAGCAGCCAAGATAGGGGGGGAGGGTTCGATGAGCAGTTCTTC; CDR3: CASSQDRGGGFDEQFF
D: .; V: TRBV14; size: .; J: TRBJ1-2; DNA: TGTGCCAGCAGCCAAGCCAGGGTGGGTGGCTACACCTTC; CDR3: CASSQARVGGYTF
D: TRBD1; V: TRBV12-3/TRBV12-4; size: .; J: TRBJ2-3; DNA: TGTGCCAGCAGTTTAGCTGCTTCAGGGGGCAAAGATACGCAGTATTTT; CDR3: CASSLAASGGKDTQYF
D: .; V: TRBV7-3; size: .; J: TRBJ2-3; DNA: TGTGCCAGCAGCTTGAAGACAGGTCCCTTGGCCACAGATACGCAGTATTTT; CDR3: CASSLKTGPLATDTQYF
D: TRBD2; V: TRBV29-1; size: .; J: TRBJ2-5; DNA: TGCAGCCACCCCGGGACTAGCGGGGTAGAGACCCAGTACTTC; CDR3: CSHPGTSGVETQYF
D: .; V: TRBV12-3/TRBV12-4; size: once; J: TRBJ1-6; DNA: TGTGCCACCTCGGAGGGTGGTAATTCACCCCTCCACTTT; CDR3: CATSEGGNSPLHF
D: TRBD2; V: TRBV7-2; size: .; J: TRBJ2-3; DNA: TGTGCCAGCAGCACCCGACTAGCGGGGGGCCGGGATACGCAGTATTTT; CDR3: CASSTRLAGGRDTQYF
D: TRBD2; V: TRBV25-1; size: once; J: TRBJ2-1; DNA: TGTGCCAGCAGTGAATACGGGCTAGCGGGGGGGCAGGGTGAGCAGTTCTTC; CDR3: CASSEYGLAGGQGEQFF
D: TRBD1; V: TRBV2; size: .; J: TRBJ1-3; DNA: TGTGCCAGCAGTGGGACAGGGTATACTGGAAACACCATATATTTT; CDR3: CASSGTGYTGNTIYF
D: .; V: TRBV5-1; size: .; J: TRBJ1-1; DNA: TGCGCCAGCAGCGCCACCGGGGGAGTGACTGAAGCTTTCTTT; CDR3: CASSATGGVTEAFF
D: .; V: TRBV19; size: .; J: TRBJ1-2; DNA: TGTGCCAGTAGTATAGTCTCAATGAACGGCGGTGACTATGGCTACACCTTC; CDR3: CASSIVSMNGGDYGYTF
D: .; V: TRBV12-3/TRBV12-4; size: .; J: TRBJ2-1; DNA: TGTGCCAGCAGTCCCCACGGGGAGCAGTTCTTC; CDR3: CASSPHGEQFF
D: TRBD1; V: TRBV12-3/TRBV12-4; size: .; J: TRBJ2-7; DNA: TGTGCCAGCAGCCGGGACAGGATAGGCGAGCAGTACTTC; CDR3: CASSRDRIGEQYF
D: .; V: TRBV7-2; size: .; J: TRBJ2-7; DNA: TGTGCCAGCAGCTTAAGTCCGGATCTAACCTACGAGCAGTACTTC; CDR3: CASSLSPDLTYEQYF
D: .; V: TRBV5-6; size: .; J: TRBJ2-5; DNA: TGTGCCAGCAGCTTGGGGCGGGGGCTTGAGACCCAGTACTTC; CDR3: CASSLGRGLETQYF
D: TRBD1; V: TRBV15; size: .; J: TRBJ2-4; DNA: TGTGCCACCAGCAGAGAAATAGGACAGGGGGCTGGAAACATTCAGTACTTC; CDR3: CATSREIGQGAGNIQYF
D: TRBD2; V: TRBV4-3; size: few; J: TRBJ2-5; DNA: TGCGCCAGCAGCCAAGGTCGGGGGGGGGGACAAGAGACCCAGTACTTC; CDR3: CASSQGRGGGQETQYF
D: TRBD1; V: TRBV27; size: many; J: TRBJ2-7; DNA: TGTGCCAGCAGTGTTTCACGGACCGGGACAGGGGCCTACGAGCAGTACTTC; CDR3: CASSVSRTGTGAYEQYF
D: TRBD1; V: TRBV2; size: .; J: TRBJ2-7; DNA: TGTGCCAGTACGATAACCGACAGGGGGAGCGAGCAGTACTTC; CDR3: CASTITDRGSEQYF
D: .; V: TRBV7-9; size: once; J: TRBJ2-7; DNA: TGTGCCAGCAGCGGATACTCTGGCGAGCAGTACTTC; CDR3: CASSGYSGEQYF
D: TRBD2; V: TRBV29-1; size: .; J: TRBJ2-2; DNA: TGCAGCGTGGAAGTAGCGGGGGGAACCGGGGAGCTGTTTTTT; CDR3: CSVEVAGGTGELFF
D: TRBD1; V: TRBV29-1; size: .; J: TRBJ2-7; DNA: TGCAGCGTTGAAATCGGACAGGGAAGGGGCGAGCAGTACTTC; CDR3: CSVEIGQGRGEQYF
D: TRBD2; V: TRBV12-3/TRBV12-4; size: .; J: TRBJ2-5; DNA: TGTGCCAGCAGAATGGGGGGGGAGACCCAGTACTTC; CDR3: CASRMGGETQYF
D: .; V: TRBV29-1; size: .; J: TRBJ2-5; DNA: TGCAGCGTTGAAGAAGGGAAGACCCAGTACTTC; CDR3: CSVEEGKTQYF